This entry lists 20 T cell receptor beta chains sequenced from one sample in a study of blood T cell repertoires in COVID-19. Using immunoSEQ multiplex PCR, the repertoire was profiled, and TCRdb retains in-frame clones only, with some absent. The sample contains roughly 140,000 clones, 65% to 80% of which appear only once. The sequenced sample was peripheral blood. All receptors derive from an older woman with acute or convalescent COVID-19.

V usage is TRBV18 and J usage is TRBJ2-6, with D hard to call. Trimming took off 2 bases at V and 0 bases at J, with 14 bases between the two ends. This CDR3 is 18 amino acids long. Germline V gene sequence: CDR1 KGHSH, CDR2 LQKENI. The CDR3 loop is CASSPFSTGYSGANVLTF. CDR3 nucleotide sequence: TGTGCCAGCTCACCATTCTCGACCGGGTACTCTGGGGCCAACGTCCTGACTTTC.

The V gene is TRBV19, the J gene TRBJ2-7; perhaps TRBD1 as D (6 bases). The V gene's germline CDR1 is LNHDA and CDR2 SQIVND (reference sequence). This CDR3 is 15 amino acids long. The V gene lost 5 bases and the J gene lost 1 base, with 15 bases spanning the gap. The CDR3 is CASSRGAGESYEQYF. CDR3 DNA: TGTGCCAGTAGTCGAGGAGCAGGGGAATCCTACGAGCAGTACTTC.

The chain has TRBV5-1 and TRBJ1-2; D remains ambiguous. Germline assignment: CDR1 SGHRS and CDR2 YFSETQ. The V end was cut by 5 bases, the J end by 6 bases, with 11 bases between. This CDR3 has 12 residues. The CDR3 nucleotides read TGCGCCAGCAGTGTGGCGCGGGATGGCTACACCTTC. It codes for CASSVARDGYTF.

The rearrangement joins TRBV9 to TRBJ1-6, with D tentatively TRBD1 (6 bases). V was clipped by 0 bases and J by 8 bases, with 9 bases between them. Germline loops: CDR1 SGDLS, CDR2 YYNGEE. CDR3 length equals 14 residues. The CDR3 reads CASSVEQGDSPLHF. In DNA form, the CDR3 reads TGTGCCAGCAGCGTAGAACAGGGTGATTCACCCCTCCACTTT.

The chain is built from TRBV3-1 (or the pseudogene TRBV3-2) and TRBJ1-5; possible D gene TRBD1, 5 bases. There are 16 residues in the CDR3. Germline CDR1 and CDR2: LGHDT and YNNKEL (reference sequence). Trimming took off 0 bases at V and 3 bases at J, with 12 bases between the two ends. The CDR3 nucleotides are TGTGCCAGCAGCCAAGATCAGGGCCCTGACAATCAGCCCCAGCATTTT. This codes for CASSQDQGPDNQPQHF.

The chain joins TRBV11-2 to TRBJ1-2; the match to TRBD1 covers 10 bases. The CDR3 runs 16 residues. With V trimmed by 2 bases and J by 2 bases, 5 bases remained unmatched. Germline assignment: CDR1 SGHAT and CDR2 FQNNGV. CDR3 nucleotide sequence: TGTGCCAGCAGCTTACCCCGGACAGGGGGGAACTATGGCTACACCTTC. Translation gives CASSLPRTGGNYGYTF.

The V and J genes are TRBV11-2 and TRBJ2-2; D perhaps matches TRBD1 (6 bases). Germline V gives CDR1 SGHAT, CDR2 FQNNGV. The CDR3 contains 15 residues. V lost 6 bases to trimming and J lost 2 bases, with 13 bases between them. The DNA of the CDR3 is TGTGCCAGCAGTCCCCAAGGGGGTAACACCGGGGAGCTGTTTTTT. Residues: CASSPQGGNTGELFF.

J is TRBJ2-3 and V is TRBV11-2; weak D call: TRBD2 (5 bases). Trimming stripped 0 bases from V and 0 bases from J, with 7 bases between. The length of the CDR3 is 15 residues. Germline V gives CDR1 SGHAT, CDR2 FQNNGV. CDR3 in amino acids: CASSLERASTDTQYF. CDR3 coding DNA: TGTGCCAGCAGCTTAGAGCGGGCAAGCACAGATACGCAGTATTTT.

This clone has a single count. The chain links TRBV30 to TRBJ1-5, with 8 positions matching TRBD1. J lost 4 bases, V lost 2 bases, and 7 bases had no gene match. Germline CDR1 reads GTSNPN; CDR2 reads SVGIG (reference sequence). This CDR3 comprises 15 residues. This CDR3 is CAWSTKGQANQPQHF. CDR3 nucleotide sequence: TGTGCCTGGAGTACGAAGGGACAGGCGAATCAGCCCCAGCATTTT.

The V and J genes are TRBV27 and TRBJ2-1; 7 bases map to TRBD2. Trimming took 3 bases from V and 7 from J; bases not matched to a gene: 6. Germline V gene lookup returns CDR1 MNHEY and CDR2 SMNVEV (reference sequence). The CDR3 has 14 amino acids. The CDR3 coding sequence is TGTGCCAGCAGTTTGGCGGGAGATATAAATGAGCAGTTCTTC. Protein: CASSLAGDINEQFF.

This clone was picked up one time. The V and J genes are TRBV10-3 and TRBJ2-7; 7 nucleotides line up with TRBD1. CDR3 length equals 15 residues. CDR1 and CDR2 (germline): ENHRY, SYGVKD. J gave up 4 bases and V 2 bases, and 8 bases lay outside the gene matches. Here the CDR3 reads CAISEQGEKLYEQYF. In DNA, the CDR3 is TGTGCCATCAGTGAGCAGGGGGAGAAACTTTACGAGCAGTACTTC.

The chain couples TRBV19 to TRBJ2-3, with D unresolved. In germline, CDR1 is LNHDA, CDR2 SQIVND (reference sequence). V lost 9 bases and J lost 4, with 8 bases in between. This CDR3 has 11 amino acids. This chain's CDR3 is CARITADTQYF. The CDR3 nucleotides are TGTGCCAGAATCACGGCAGATACGCAGTATTTT.

This clone was picked up a small number of times. The V and J genes are TRBV27 and TRBJ2-7, with 7 bases matching TRBD2. V lost 6 bases, J lost 4 bases, and 15 bases stayed unmatched. Germline V lookup: CDR1 MNHEY, CDR2 SMNVEV (reference sequence). The CDR3 loop spans 16 amino acids. The CDR3 sequence: CASRAWGGRAGYEQYF. CDR3 DNA: TGTGCCAGCAGGGCGTGGGGGGGGAGAGCTGGTTACGAGCAGTACTTC.

V and J are TRBV11-3 and TRBJ2-1; D is perhaps TRBD2 (5 bases). This CDR3 is built from 11 residues. Germline V gene sequence: CDR1 SGHNT, CDR2 YENEEA. V lost 5 bases and J lost 7, with 6 bases in between. CDR3 region: CASSRGNEQFF. CDR3 bases: TGTGCCAGCAGCCGCGGGAATGAGCAGTTCTTC. The entire variable domain, with the rest obtained from reference TRBV11-3 and TRBJ2-1, is as follows: EAGVVQSPRYKIIEKKQPVAFWCNPISGHNTLYWYLQNLGQGPELLIRYENEEAVDDSQLPKDRFSAERLKGVDSTLKIQPAELGDSAVYLCASSRGNEQFFGPGTRLTVL.

This rearrangement joins TRBV6-5 to TRBJ1-5, with D perhaps TRBD1 (5 bases). CDR1 and CDR2 (germline): MNHEY, SVGAGI. This CDR3 is built from 16 residues. V lost 4 bases to trimming and J lost 2 bases, with 15 bases between them. CDR3 protein: CASSFPRVDGNQPQHF. CDR3 DNA sequence: TGTGCCAGCAGTTTTCCCAGGGTTGATGGCAATCAGCCCCAGCATTTT.

J is TRBJ2-7 and V is TRBV20-1; D possibly corresponds to TRBD2 (5 bases). Trimming removed 3 bases at V and 0 bases at J, with 24 bases between. The CDR3 has 18 residues. Germline V gives CDR1 DFQATT, CDR2 SNEGSKA (reference sequence). CDR3 in DNA: TGCAGTGCTAGTGGGTTCGGGGTAGCAGACGTATCCTCCTACGAGCAGTACTTC. As protein: CSASGFGVADVSSYEQYF.

This chain connects TRBV18 to TRBJ1-4, with D possibly being TRBD1 (5 bases). Trimming took off 3 bases at V and 5 bases at J, with 19 bases between the two ends. This CDR3 spans 17 amino acids. The germline CDR1 and CDR2 sequences are KGHSH and LQKENI. CDR3 sequence (DNA): TGTGCCAGCTCACCGAGTCGGAGGGAGGGACCGAATGAAAAACTGTTTTTT. Its protein is CASSPSRREGPNEKLFF.

The gene calls are TRBV29-1 and TRBJ2-7; possibly TRBD2 for D (5 bases). This CDR3 comprises 13 residues. Between the trimmed V and J ends, which lost 5 bases and 0 bases, there was a span of 11 bases. CDR1 SQVTM and CDR2 ANQGSEA come from the germline V gene. The CDR3 is CSVRRVDSYEQYF. The CDR3 region has the DNA TGCAGCGTTCGGCGGGTTGACTCCTACGAGCAGTACTTC.

This clone appeared once. For the CDR3, the DNA is TGCGCCAGCAGCGCAGCTAACTATGGCTACACCTTC. Protein sequence: CASSAANYGYTF. The chain employs TRBV5-1 and TRBJ1-2; unclear D gene. Germline lookup yields CDR1 SGHRS and CDR2 YFSETQ. Trimming stripped 4 bases from V and 0 bases from J, with 4 bases between. The CDR3 is 12 residues long. Full variable domain (rest looked up from reference TRBV5-1 and TRBJ1-2): KAGVTQTPRYLIKTRGQQVTLSCSPISGHRSVSWYQQTPGQGLQFLFEYFSETQRNKGNFPGRFSGRQFSNSRSEMNVSTLELGDSALYLCASSAANYGYTFGSGTRLTVV.

This clone was counted only a few times. The chain links TRBV5-6 to TRBJ1-6; the match to TRBD1 covers 7 bases. The CDR3 is made up of 13 amino acids. CDR1 and CDR2 from the germline V gene are SGHDT and YYEEEE. With 4 bases clipped from V and 7 bases from J, the junction kept 2 bases outside the gene matches. The CDR3 region is CASSQGGNSPLHF. The CDR3 DNA sequence: TGTGCCAGCAGCCAGGGGGGAAATTCACCCCTCCACTTT.